This TCR beta chain was documented in a study of shared clonotypes between healthy human individuals. TCRdb's table, derived via immunoSEQ multiplex PCR, lists solely in-frame clones and lacks some. The sample yields 1.5 million to 2.5 million clones, approximately 94% seen once. The CDR3 has 15 amino acids. The V and J ends lost 1 base and 4 bases respectively, with 13 bases between them. Germline V gives CDR1 MNHNY, CDR2 SVGAGI (reference sequence). As defined, naive CD8 cells were CD45RO-negative and positively selected for CCR7, with terminally differentiated effector memory CD45RA+ cells excluded.

The chain has TRBV6-6 and TRBJ2-5; TRBD1 or TRBD2 may be the D gene (5 bases each). The sequencing sample was made of naive CD8+ T cells sorted from blood. The receptor was derived from a man between 18 and 35 years old in good health. The DNA of the CDR3 is TGTGCCAGCAGTTACTACGTTTGTGGGGGAGAGACCCAGTACTTC. As protein: CASSYYVCGGETQYF.